Included here is one TCR beta chain sequence, with context. Antigen unknown. At one end, the junction sequence differs from germline, possibly due to a read error. In the same sample, other DNA sequences code for this CDR3. This entry is derived from a study of cytomegalovirus exposure and HLA in healthy donors. Study observations and caveats: Later findings reportedly placed an Asian-associated ancestry cluster below the approximately 620-donor mean for N-insertions. The authors listed 180 or so TCR beta chains as cytomegalovirus-associated.

13 Jbeta primers and 60 Vbeta primers were used for the PCR. The table came from immunoSEQ multiplex PCR; TCRdb's copy has only in-frame clones and leaves some out. The table has 90,000 to 100,000 clones, about 74% seen once; the top ten hold roughly a sixth. The CDR3 sequence is 15 residues long. Germline CDR1 reads SEHNR; CDR2 reads FQNEAQ (reference sequence). At the time of sampling, donors were nominally healthy, though unrecorded immune exposures were likely. The clonotype comes from a man in his fifties or sixties in good health and CMV-seropositive. The sequencing sample was made of PBMCs. The chain has TRBV7-9 and TRBJ2-5; TRBD1 or TRBD2 may be the D gene (6 bases each). For the CDR3, the DNA is TGTGCCAGCAGCCTAGCGATTGGACAGCAAGAGACCCAGTACTTC. Residues: CASSLAIGQQETQYF.